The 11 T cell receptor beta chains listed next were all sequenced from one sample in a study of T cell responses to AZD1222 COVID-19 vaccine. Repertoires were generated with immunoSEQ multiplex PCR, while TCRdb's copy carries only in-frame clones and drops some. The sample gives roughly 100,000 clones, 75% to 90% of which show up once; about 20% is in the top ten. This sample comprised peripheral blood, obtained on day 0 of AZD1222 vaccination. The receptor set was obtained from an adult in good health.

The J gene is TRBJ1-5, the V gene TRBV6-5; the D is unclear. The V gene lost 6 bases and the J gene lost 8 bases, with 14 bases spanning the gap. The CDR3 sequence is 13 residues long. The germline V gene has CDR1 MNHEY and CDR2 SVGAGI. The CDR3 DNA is TGTGCCAGCAGGCCCTTGTCAGTGGAGCCCCAGCATTTT. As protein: CASRPLSVEPQHF.

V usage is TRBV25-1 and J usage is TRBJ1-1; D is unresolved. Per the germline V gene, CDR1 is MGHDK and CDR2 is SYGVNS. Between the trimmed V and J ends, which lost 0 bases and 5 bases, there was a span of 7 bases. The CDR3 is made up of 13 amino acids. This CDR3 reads CASSEYEQTEAFF. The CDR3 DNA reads TGTGCCAGCAGTGAATATGAACAGACTGAAGCTTTCTTT.

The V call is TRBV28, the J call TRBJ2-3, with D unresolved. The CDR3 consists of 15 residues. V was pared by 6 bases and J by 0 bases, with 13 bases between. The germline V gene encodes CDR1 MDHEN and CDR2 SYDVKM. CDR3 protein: CASRFYGRSTDTQYF. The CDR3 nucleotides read TGTGCCAGCAGGTTTTACGGACGTAGCACAGATACGCAGTATTTT.

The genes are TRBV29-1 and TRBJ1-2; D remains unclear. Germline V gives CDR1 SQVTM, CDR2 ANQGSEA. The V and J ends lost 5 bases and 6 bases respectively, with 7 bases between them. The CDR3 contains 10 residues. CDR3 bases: TGCAGCGTTTATCAAGATGGCTACACCTTC. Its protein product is CSVYQDGYTF.

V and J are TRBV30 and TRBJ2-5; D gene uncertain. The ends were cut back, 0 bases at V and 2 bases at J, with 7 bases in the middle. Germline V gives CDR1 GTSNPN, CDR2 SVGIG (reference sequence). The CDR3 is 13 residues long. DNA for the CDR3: TGTGCCTGGAGTGTATGGCAGCAAGAGACCCAGTACTTC. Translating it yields CAWSVWQQETQYF. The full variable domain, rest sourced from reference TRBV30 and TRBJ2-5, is SQTIHQWPATLVQPVGSPLSLECTVEGTSNPNLYWYRQAAGRGLQLLFYSVGIGQISSEVPQNLSASRPQDRQFILSSKKLLLSDSGFYLCAWSVWQQETQYFGPGTRLLVL.

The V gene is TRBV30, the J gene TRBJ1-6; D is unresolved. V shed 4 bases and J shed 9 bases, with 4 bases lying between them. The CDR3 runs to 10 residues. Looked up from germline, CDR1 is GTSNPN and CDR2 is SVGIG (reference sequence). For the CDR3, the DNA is TGTGCCTGGAAAGTTTCACCCCTCCACTTT. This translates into CAWKVSPLHF.

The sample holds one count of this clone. The CDR3 loop is CASNWGPAFF. The CDR3 nucleotides are TGCGCCAGCAACTGGGGGCCGGCTTTCTTT. J is TRBJ1-1 and V is TRBV10-2, with D possibly being TRBD1 (6 bases). The CDR3 loop spans 10 amino acids. The germline CDR1 and CDR2 sequences are WSHSY and SAAADI. V was pared by 7 bases and J by 11 bases, with 11 bases between.

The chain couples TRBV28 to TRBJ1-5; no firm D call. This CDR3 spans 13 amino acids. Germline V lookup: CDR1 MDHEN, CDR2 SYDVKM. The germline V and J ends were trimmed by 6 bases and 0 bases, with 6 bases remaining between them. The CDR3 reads CASREYSNQPQHF. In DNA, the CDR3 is TGTGCCAGCAGGGAGTATAGCAATCAGCCCCAGCATTTT.

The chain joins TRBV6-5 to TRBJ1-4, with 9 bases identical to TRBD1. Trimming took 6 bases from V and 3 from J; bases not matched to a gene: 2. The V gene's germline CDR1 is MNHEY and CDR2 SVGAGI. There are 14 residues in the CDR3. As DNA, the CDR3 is TGTGCCAGCAGGGGACAGGGTTCTAATGAAAAACTGTTTTTT. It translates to CASRGQGSNEKLFF.

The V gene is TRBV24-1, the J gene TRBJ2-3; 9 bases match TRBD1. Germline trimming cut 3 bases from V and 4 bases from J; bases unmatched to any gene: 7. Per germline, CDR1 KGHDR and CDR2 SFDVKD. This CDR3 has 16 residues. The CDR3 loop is CATSDPGTGQPDTQYF. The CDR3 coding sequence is TGTGCCACCAGTGATCCCGGGACAGGGCAGCCAGATACGCAGTATTTT.

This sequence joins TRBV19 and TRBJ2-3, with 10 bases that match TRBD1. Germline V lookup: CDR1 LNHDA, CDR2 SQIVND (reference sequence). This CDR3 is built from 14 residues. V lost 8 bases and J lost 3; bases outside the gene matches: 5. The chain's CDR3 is CASGPGQGTDTQYF. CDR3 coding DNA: TGTGCCAGTGGACCGGGACAGGGGACAGATACGCAGTATTTT.